In this sample, the clone carrying this T cell receptor beta chain turned up a few times. These data come from a study of glioma-infiltrating T cells. Amplification of TCR alpha and beta CDR3 regions from RNA used iRepertoire nested multiplex PCR. TCRdb analysed the multiplex PCR reads with MiXCR anew, one entry per CDR3 protein. The sample has about 130,000 distinct CDR3 sequences, 24% seen once; the top ten hold roughly 29%. Germline V gene sequence: CDR1 LGHDT, CDR2 YNNKEL (reference sequence). Deletions cut 5 bases from V and 7 bases from J, with 5 bases between. This CDR3 has 10 amino acids. Sequencing input: glioma tissue, nonneoplastic brain tissue, or PBMCs (not recorded which). The receptor's source is a human donor with low-grade glioma or glioblastoma, undergoing nonglioma brain surgery, or in good health (not recorded which). This chain connects TRBV3-1 to TRBJ2-5; no firm D call. CDR3 DNA: TGTGCCAGCAGCGGTCGGACCCAGTACTTC. This sequence encodes CASSGRTQYF.